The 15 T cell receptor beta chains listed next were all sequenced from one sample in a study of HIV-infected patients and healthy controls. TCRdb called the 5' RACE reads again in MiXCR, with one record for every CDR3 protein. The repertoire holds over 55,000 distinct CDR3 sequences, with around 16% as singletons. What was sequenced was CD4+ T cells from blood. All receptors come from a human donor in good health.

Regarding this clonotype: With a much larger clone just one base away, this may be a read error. The CDR3 here is CVSSELVWAAYEQYF. For the CDR3, the DNA is TGTGTCAGCAGTGAACTAGTATGGGCTGCCTACGAGCAGTACTTC. The gene calls are TRBV6-1 and TRBJ2-7; possibly TRBD2 for D (5 bases). The CDR3 is made up of 15 amino acids. CDR1 is MNHNS and CDR2 is SASEGT in the germline V gene.

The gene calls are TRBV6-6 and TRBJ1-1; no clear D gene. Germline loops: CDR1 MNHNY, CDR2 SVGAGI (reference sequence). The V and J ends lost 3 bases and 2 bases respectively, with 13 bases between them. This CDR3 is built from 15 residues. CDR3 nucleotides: TGTGCCAGCAGTTATGAGGTCGGGGTCAACACTGAAGCTTTCTTT. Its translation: CASSYEVGVNTEAFF.

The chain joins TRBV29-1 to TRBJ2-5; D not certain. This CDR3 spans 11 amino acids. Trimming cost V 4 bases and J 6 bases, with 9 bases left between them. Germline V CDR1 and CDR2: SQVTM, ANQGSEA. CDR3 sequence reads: CSVGDIKTQYF. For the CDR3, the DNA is TGCAGCGTTGGGGATATCAAGACCCAGTACTTC.

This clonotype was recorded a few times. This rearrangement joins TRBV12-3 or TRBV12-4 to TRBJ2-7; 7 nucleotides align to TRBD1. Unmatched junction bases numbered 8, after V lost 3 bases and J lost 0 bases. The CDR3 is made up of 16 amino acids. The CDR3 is CASSFWDSQSSYEQYF. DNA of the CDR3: TGTGCCAGCAGTTTTTGGGACAGTCAGAGCTCCTACGAGCAGTACTTC.

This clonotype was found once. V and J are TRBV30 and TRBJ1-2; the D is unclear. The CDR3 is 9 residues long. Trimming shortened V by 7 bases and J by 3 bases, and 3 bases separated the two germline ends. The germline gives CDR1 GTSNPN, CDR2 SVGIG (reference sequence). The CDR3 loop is CASDYGYTF. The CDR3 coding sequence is TGTGCCTCGGACTATGGCTACACCTTC.

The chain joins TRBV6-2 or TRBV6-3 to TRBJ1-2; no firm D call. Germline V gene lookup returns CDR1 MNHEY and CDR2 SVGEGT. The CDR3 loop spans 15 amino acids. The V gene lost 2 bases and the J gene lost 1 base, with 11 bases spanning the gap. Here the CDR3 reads CASSYGSLINYGYTF. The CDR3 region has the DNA TGTGCCAGCAGTTACGGCAGTCTTATTAACTATGGCTACACCTTC.

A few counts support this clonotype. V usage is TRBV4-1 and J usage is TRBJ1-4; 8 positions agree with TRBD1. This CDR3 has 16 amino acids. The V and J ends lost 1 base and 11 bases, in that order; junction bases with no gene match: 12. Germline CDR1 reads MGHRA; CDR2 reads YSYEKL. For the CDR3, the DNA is TGCGCCAGCAGCCAAGTTCGACAGGGGTTGGGTGGGAAACTGTTTTTT. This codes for CASSQVRQGLGGKLFF.

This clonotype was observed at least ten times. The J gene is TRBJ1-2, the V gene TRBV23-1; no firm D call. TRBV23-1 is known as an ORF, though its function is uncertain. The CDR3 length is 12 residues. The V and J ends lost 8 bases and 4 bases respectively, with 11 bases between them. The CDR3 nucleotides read TGCGCCAGCTATTGGAGATTCTATGGCTACACCTTC. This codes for CASYWRFYGYTF.

This CDR3 is CASSLGGTGADTEAFF. The CDR3 DNA sequence: TGTGCCAGCAGCTTAGGGGGCACAGGGGCTGACACTGAAGCTTTCTTT. V is TRBV7-8 and J is TRBJ1-1; 7 bases are shared with TRBD1. V was clipped by 1 base and J by 3 bases; unmatched bases: 8. CDR1 is SGHVS and CDR2 is FQNEAQ in the germline V gene. The CDR3 totals 16 residues.

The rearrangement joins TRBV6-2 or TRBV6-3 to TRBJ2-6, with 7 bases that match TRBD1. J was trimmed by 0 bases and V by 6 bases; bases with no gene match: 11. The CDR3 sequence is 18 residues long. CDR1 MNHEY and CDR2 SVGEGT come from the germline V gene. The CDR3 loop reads CASSPPTGWISGANVLTF. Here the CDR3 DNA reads TGTGCCAGCAGCCCACCGACAGGGTGGATCTCTGGGGCCAACGTCCTGACTTTC.

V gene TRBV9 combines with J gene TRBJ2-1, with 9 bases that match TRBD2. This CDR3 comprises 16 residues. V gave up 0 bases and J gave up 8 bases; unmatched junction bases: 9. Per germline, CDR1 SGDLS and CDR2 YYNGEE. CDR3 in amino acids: CASSVVGTSLVHEQFF. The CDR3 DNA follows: TGTGCCAGCAGCGTAGTCGGGACTAGCCTAGTCCATGAGCAGTTCTTC.

The CDR3 sequence: CASTSGTDTQYF. The CDR3 coding sequence is TGTGCCAGCACTAGCGGCACAGATACGCAGTATTTT. The chain recombines TRBV7-8 with TRBJ2-3, with TRBD2 as a possible D gene (6 bases). Germline V gene lookup returns CDR1 SGHVS and CDR2 FQNEAQ. The V end was cut by 7 bases, the J end by 1 base, with 6 bases between. The CDR3 contains 12 residues. Using reference TRBV7-8 and TRBJ2-3 for the parts outside the CDR3, the full variable domain is GAGVSQSPRYKVAKRGQDVALRCDPISGHVSLFWYQQALGQGPEFLTYFQNEAQLDKSGLPSDRFFAERPEGSVSTLKIQRTQQEDSAVYLCASTSGTDTQYFGPGTRLTVL.

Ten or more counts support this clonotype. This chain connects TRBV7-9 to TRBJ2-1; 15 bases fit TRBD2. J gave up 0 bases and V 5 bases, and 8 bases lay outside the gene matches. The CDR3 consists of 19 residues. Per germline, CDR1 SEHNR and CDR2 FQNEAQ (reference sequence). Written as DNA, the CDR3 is TGTGCCAGCAGCCCTGGACTAGCGGGAGGGGCCAGCTCCTACAATGAGCAGTTCTTC. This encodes CASSPGLAGGASSYNEQFF. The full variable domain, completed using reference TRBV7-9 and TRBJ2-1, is DTGVSQNPRHKITKRGQNVTFRCDPISEHNRLYWYRQTLGQGPEFLTYFQNEAQLEKSRLLSDRFSAERPKGSFSTLEIQRTEQGDSAMYLCASSPGLAGGASSYNEQFFGPGTRLTVL.

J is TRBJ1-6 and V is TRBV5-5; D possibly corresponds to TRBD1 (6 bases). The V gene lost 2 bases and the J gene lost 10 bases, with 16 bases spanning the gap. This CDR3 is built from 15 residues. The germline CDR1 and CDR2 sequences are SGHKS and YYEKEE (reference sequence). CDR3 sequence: CASSLGGNRDSPLHF. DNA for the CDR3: TGTGCCAGCAGCTTAGGGGGTAATCGGGACTCACCCCTCCACTTT. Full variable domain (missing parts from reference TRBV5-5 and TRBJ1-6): DAGVTQSPTHLIKTRGQQVTLRCSPISGHKSVSWYQQVLGQGPQFIFQYYEKEERGRGNFPDRFSARQFPNYSSELNVNALLLGDSALYLCASSLGGNRDSPLHFGNGTRLTVT.

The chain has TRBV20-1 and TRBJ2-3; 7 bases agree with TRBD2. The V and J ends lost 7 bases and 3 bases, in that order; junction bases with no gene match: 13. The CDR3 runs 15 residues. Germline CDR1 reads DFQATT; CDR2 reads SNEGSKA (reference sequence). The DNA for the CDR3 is TGCAGTGGTGGAGCGCGGGAGTTAGGTACAGATACGCAGTATTTT. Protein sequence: CSGGARELGTDTQYF.